This TCR beta chain was identified in a study of shared clonotypes between healthy human individuals. CDR1 and CDR2 (germline): SGHNT, YENEEA. V lost 7 bases, J lost 5 bases, and 7 bases stayed unmatched. The length of the CDR3 is 15 residues. Notes on the study in general: A handful of donors shared about 4.8% of their naive CD4 clonotypes.

This clone was seen more than once but under ten times. Its target is not known. The assay was immunoSEQ multiplex PCR, and TCRdb's table has in-frame clones only and misses some. Found here are around 700,000 clones, about 74% of them singletons; the top ten hold more than 1.5%. This TCR derives from a woman aged 25-40 years in good health. The chain is built from TRBV11-3 and TRBJ2-1, with 11 bases aligning to TRBD2. Sequenced input: memory CD4+ T cells sorted from blood. Noted subset: CD45RA-negative fraction. The CDR3 coding sequence is TGTGCCAGCAAAAAGGGGACTAGCGGCAACAATGAGCAGTTCTTC. It codes for CASKKGTSGNNEQFF.